One sample yielded the 5 T cell receptor beta chains listed below, sequenced in a study of T cells in Graves' hyperthyroidism and ophthalmopathy (dated by TCRdb to about 2019). Library creation used multiplex PCR. The run used an Illumina HiSeq 2000. The TCR beta CDR3 regions were amplified from RNA transcripts. A first-round RT-PCR of the TCR CDR3 used the HTBI primer set with the Qiagen OneStep RT-PCR kit. TCRdb trimmed the raw reads at Q25, called clones with MiXCR and kept productive beta chains. Rows merge per CDR3 protein into single entries with the most common DNA and genes. The sample data list hundreds of thousands of distinct CDR3 sequences, and over 35% of these were observed just once. Approximately 10% of the sample comes from the top ten. The sequenced sample consisted of blood. The receptors stem from a man aged 18 to 30 with Graves' hyperthyroidism.

CDR3 coding DNA: TGTGCTAGTGAGGAAGGACAGGACACTGAAGCTTTCTTT. Translation gives CASEEGQDTEAFF. V usage is TRBV12-5 and J usage is TRBJ1-1, with 7 nucleotides matching TRBD1. From germline, CDR1 is LGHNT and CDR2 FRNRAP. This CDR3 is built from 13 residues. Trimming cost V 7 bases and J 3 bases; bases outside gene matches: 5.

The rearrangement uses TRBV7-9 and TRBJ2-2, with D tentatively TRBD1 or TRBD2 (5 bases each). CDR1 is SEHNR, CDR2 FQNEAQ, per germline (reference sequence). The V and J ends lost 2 bases and 4 bases respectively, with 8 bases between them. The CDR3 loop spans 14 amino acids. The CDR3 loop is CASSLWDGTGELFF. The CDR3 DNA reads as TGTGCCAGCAGCTTATGGGACGGCACCGGGGAGCTGTTTTTT.

The chain carries TRBV28 and TRBJ1-4; D not certain. This CDR3 comprises 12 residues. V was trimmed by 8 bases and J by 8 bases, leaving 12 bases between them. Germline V gives CDR1 MDHEN, CDR2 SYDVKM. DNA of the CDR3: TGTGCCAGCCGGAACAGTCTAGAAAAACTGTTTTTT. Translation: CASRNSLEKLFF.

At least ten counts were recorded for this clonotype. The V call is TRBV19, the J call TRBJ1-5, with D unclear. The CDR3 is 13 amino acids. The germline gives CDR1 LNHDA, CDR2 SQIVND (reference sequence). Trimming left V 1 base short and J 5 bases short, with 6 bases between. This chain's CDR3 is CASSIGEDQPQHF. CDR3 bases: TGTGCCAGTAGTATAGGGGAAGATCAGCCCCAGCATTTT.

This chain uses TRBV25-1 with TRBJ1-2; D might be TRBD1 (6 bases). The CDR3 runs to 15 residues. Deletions cut 0 bases from V and 4 bases from J, with 12 bases between. Germline lookup yields CDR1 MGHDK and CDR2 SYGVNS. The CDR3 bases are TGTGCCAGCAGTGAATATTTGGGACACCTCTATGGCTACACCTTC. Its translation: CASSEYLGHLYGYTF.